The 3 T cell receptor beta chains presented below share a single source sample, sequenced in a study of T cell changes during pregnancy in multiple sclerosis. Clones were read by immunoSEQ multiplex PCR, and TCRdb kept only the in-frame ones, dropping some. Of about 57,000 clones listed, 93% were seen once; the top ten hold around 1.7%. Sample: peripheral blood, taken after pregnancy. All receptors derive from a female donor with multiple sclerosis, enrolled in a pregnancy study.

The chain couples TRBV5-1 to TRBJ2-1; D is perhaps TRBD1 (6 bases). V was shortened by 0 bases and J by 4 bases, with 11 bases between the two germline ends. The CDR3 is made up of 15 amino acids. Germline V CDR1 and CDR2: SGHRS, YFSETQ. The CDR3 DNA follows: TGCGCCAGCAGCTTGGACACAGGGCGATACAATGAGCAGTTCTTC. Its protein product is CASSLDTGRYNEQFF.

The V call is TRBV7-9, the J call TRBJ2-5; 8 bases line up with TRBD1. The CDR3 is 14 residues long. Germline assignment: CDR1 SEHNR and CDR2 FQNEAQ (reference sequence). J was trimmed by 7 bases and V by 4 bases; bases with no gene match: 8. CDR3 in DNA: TGTGCCAGCAGCTCTGGACAGGGTGGTGGGACCCAGTACTTC. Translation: CASSSGQGGGTQYF. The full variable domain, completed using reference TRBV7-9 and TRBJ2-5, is DTGVSQNPRHKITKRGQNVTFRCDPISEHNRLYWYRQTLGQGPEFLTYFQNEAQLEKSRLLSDRFSAERPKGSFSTLEIQRTEQGDSAMYLCASSSGQGGGTQYFGPGTRLLVL.

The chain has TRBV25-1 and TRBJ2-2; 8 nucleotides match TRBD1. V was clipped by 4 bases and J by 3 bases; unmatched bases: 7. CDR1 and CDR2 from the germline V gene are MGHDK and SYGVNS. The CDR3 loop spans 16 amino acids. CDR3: CASSGYQGADTGELFF. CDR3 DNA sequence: TGTGCCAGCAGTGGGTACCAGGGGGCGGACACCGGGGAGCTGTTTTTT.